This T cell receptor beta chain was retrieved from a study of blood T cells in healthy people across ages. Study observations and caveats: A roughly linear age-dependent decrease characterized TCR beta diversity per million T cells. Higher diversity, along with more naive CD4+ cells, distinguished long-lived donors from aged donors.

This clonotype was picked up a small number of times. As yet, its antigen is unknown. Primed by a sample-barcoded 5' primer and a J-beta primer mix, a second PCR proceeded for about 6 to 11 cycles. A single record per CDR3 protein comes from TCRdb applying MiXCR to the 5' RACE reads. The data show 700,000 or so distinct CDR3 sequences, roughly 43% seen once. Whenever a sample was processed, at least 7 million PBMCs were isolated. The specimen was blood. This receptor was taken from a man older than 75 in good health.

DNA for the CDR3: TGCAGTGCTACGGTCCAGGGAATGAACTATGGCTACACCTTC. It encodes CSATVQGMNYGYTF. The V and J genes are TRBV20-1 and TRBJ1-2; tentatively, D is TRBD1 (5 bases). The V and J ends lost 4 bases and 2 bases respectively, with 14 bases between them. The CDR3 is made up of 14 amino acids. Germline-derived CDR1 and CDR2 are DFQATT and SNEGSKA (reference sequence).